This passage covers 31 T cell receptor beta chains from one sample sequenced in a study of blood T cell repertoires in COVID-19. Profiling relied on immunoSEQ multiplex PCR, and the TCRdb table lists in-frame clones only, not all of them. The sample yields more than 200,000 clones, 90% seen once. Sequencing was performed on peripheral blood. These receptors all stem from a man aged 25-40 years with COVID-19, enrolled during active disease.

The CDR3, as DNA: TGTGCCAGCAGTGAATATCACAGGGCGAACGGCGAGCAGTACTTC. Protein: CASSEYHRANGEQYF. The rearrangement links TRBV25-1 to TRBJ2-7; TRBD1 might be the D (6 bases). Germline assignment: CDR1 MGHDK and CDR2 SYGVNS. The V and J ends lost 0 bases and 6 bases respectively, with 15 bases between them. The CDR3 is 15 amino acids.

The chain joins TRBV5-1 to TRBJ2-3, with D possibly being TRBD2 (7 bases). Germline V gives CDR1 SGHRS, CDR2 YFSETQ. The ends were cut back, 4 bases at V and 2 bases at J, with 17 bases in the middle. CDR3 size: 16 residues. In DNA, the CDR3 is TGCGCCAGCAGCCCCAGGGGAGGGGACCCCACAGATACGCAGTATTTT. Translating it yields CASSPRGGDPTDTQYF. Based on the CDR3 plus reference TRBV5-1 and TRBJ2-3, the full variable domain is KAGVTQTPRYLIKTRGQQVTLSCSPISGHRSVSWYQQTPGQGLQFLFEYFSETQRNKGNFPGRFSGRQFSNSRSEMNVSTLELGDSALYLCASSPRGGDPTDTQYFGPGTRLTVL.

This clone was detected only once. This chain connects TRBV3-1 (or the pseudogene TRBV3-2) to TRBJ1-6; 10 bases agree with TRBD1. Germline V gives CDR1 LGHDT, CDR2 YNNKEL (reference sequence). J was trimmed by 5 bases and V by 3 bases; bases with no gene match: 1. There are 15 residues in the CDR3. The CDR3 loop is CASSQGTGDNSPLHF. The CDR3 DNA follows: TGTGCCAGCAGCCAGGGGACAGGGGATAATTCACCCCTCCACTTT.

The chain is built from TRBV3-1 (or the pseudogene TRBV3-2) and TRBJ2-7, with D unclear. CDR3 length equals 14 residues. V was pared by 1 base and J by 6 bases, with 13 bases between. Germline-derived CDR1 and CDR2 are LGHDT and YNNKEL (reference sequence). The CDR3 sequence is CASSQAVISREQYF. In nucleotides, the CDR3 is TGTGCCAGCAGCCAAGCCGTGATTAGTCGCGAGCAGTACTTC.

The sample holds one count of this clone. The chain couples TRBV19 to TRBJ2-3; D is unresolved. The CDR3 runs to 15 residues. Trimming shortened V by 1 base and J by 7 bases, and 15 bases separated the two germline ends. Germline V gene data show CDR1 as LNHDA and CDR2 as SQIVND (reference sequence). The CDR3 reads CASSIVNGPQNTQYF. CDR3 bases: TGTGCCAGTAGTATAGTAAATGGCCCCCAAAATACGCAGTATTTT.

This rearrangement joins TRBV6-5 to TRBJ1-1, with D tentatively TRBD1 (5 bases). Trimming cost V 0 bases and J 5 bases, with 13 bases left between them. The CDR3 is 15 amino acids. Germline CDR1 is MNHEY and CDR2 is SVGAGI. CDR3 in amino acids: CASSYSKQGWTEAFF. The CDR3 DNA is TGTGCCAGCAGTTACTCGAAGCAGGGATGGACTGAAGCTTTCTTT.

The rearrangement links TRBV4-3 to TRBJ1-2, with D unresolved. Germline loops: CDR1 LGHNA, CDR2 YSLEER. The germline V and J ends were trimmed by 0 bases and 5 bases, with 13 bases remaining between them. The CDR3 is made up of 15 amino acids. The DNA of the CDR3 is TGCGCCAGCAGCCAAGATATCACAGCTTGGTATGGCTACACCTTC. Amino acid sequence: CASSQDITAWYGYTF.

This chain joins TRBV6-2 or TRBV6-3 and TRBJ2-1, with 7 bases lining up with TRBD1. The V segment lost 3 bases and the J segment 3 bases; nucleotides outside the gene matches: 11. CDR1 and CDR2 (germline): MNHEY, SVGEGT. The CDR3 consists of 17 residues. The CDR3 region has the DNA TGTGCCAGCAGTTATGACACCAGGGGGTGGAACTACAATGAGCAGTTCTTC. As protein: CASSYDTRGWNYNEQFF.

The rearrangement links TRBV7-2 to TRBJ1-2, with 10 bases aligning to TRBD1. V lost 5 bases to trimming and J lost 8 bases; unmatched junction nucleotides: 8. The CDR3 contains 14 residues. Germline V lookup: CDR1 SGHTA, CDR2 FQGNSA. CDR3 protein: CASSLTGGAQGYTF. The CDR3 DNA sequence: TGTGCCAGCAGCCTGACAGGGGGCGCCCAGGGCTACACCTTC.

In its sample, this clone was seen once. V usage is TRBV20-1 and J usage is TRBJ2-1, with TRBD2 matching over 8 bases. From germline, CDR1 is DFQATT and CDR2 SNEGSKA (reference sequence). This CDR3 region has 11 residues. V trimming: 6 bases; J trimming: 11 bases; junction bases outside the gene matches: 6. The CDR3 region is CSAREGLQQFF. In DNA form, the CDR3 reads TGCAGTGCCCGGGAGGGCCTACAGCAGTTCTTC.

The V and J genes are TRBV5-5 and TRBJ1-2, with 9 bases fitting TRBD1. This CDR3 contains 15 residues. Germline CDR1 is SGHKS and CDR2 is YYEKEE (reference sequence). Trimming took 0 bases from V and 3 from J; bases not matched to a gene: 3. The CDR3 spells CASSLAQGAHYGYTF. As DNA, the CDR3 is TGTGCCAGCAGCTTGGCACAGGGGGCACACTATGGCTACACCTTC.

V gene TRBV4-3 combines with J gene TRBJ2-5; D call uncertain. Between the trimmed V and J ends, which lost 0 bases and 3 bases, there was a span of 5 bases. The CDR3 has 13 amino acids. Germline values: CDR1 LGHNA, CDR2 YSLEER. This chain's CDR3 is CASSQDPEETQYF. In DNA form, the CDR3 reads TGCGCCAGCAGCCAAGATCCAGAAGAGACCCAGTACTTC.

In DNA, the CDR3 is TGCGCCAGCAGCCAAGACGCGGGGAAAGAGACCCAGTACTTC. As protein: CASSQDAGKETQYF. This sequence joins TRBV4-1 and TRBJ2-5; weak D call: TRBD2 (6 bases). The CDR3 extends over 14 amino acids. CDR1 is MGHRA and CDR2 is YSYEKL in the germline V gene. The V and J ends lost 0 bases and 3 bases respectively, with 8 bases between them.

The chain links TRBV19 to TRBJ2-7; TRBD1 might be the D (5 bases). CDR1 and CDR2 from the germline V gene are LNHDA and SQIVND (reference sequence). This CDR3 contains 15 residues. V lost 3 bases and J 5 bases, leaving 17 bases between the germline ends. The CDR3 here is CASSINGRAMHEQYF. CDR3 in DNA: TGTGCCAGTAGTATTAATGGCAGGGCCATGCACGAGCAGTACTTC.

The chain is built from TRBV18 and TRBJ2-2, with a tentative D call TRBD2 (6 bases). This CDR3 comprises 19 residues. Germline assignment: CDR1 KGHSH and CDR2 LQKENI. V was shortened by 0 bases and J by 5 bases, with 22 bases between the two germline ends. The CDR3 DNA follows: TGTGCCAGCTCACCACCTTCACTCTCGGGGGTCCCGAGGACCGGGGAGCTGTTTTTT. Protein: CASSPPSLSGVPRTGELFF. The whole variable domain, filled in from reference TRBV18 and TRBJ2-2, reads NAGVMQNPRHLVRRRGQEARLRCSPMKGHSHVYWYRQLPEEGLKFMVYLQKENIIDESGMPKERFSAEFPKEGPSILRIQQVVRGDSAAYFCASSPPSLSGVPRTGELFFGEGSRLTVL.

The chain has TRBV7-9 and TRBJ2-1; a possible D gene is TRBD2 (6 bases). The CDR3 is 13 residues long. V was pared by 3 bases and J by 6 bases, with 9 bases between. Germline V gene data show CDR1 as SEHNR and CDR2 as FQNEAQ (reference sequence). CDR3: CASSLGGGNEQFF. The CDR3 DNA sequence: TGTGCCAGCAGCTTGGGGGGTGGCAATGAGCAGTTCTTC.

Comment on this clone: A junction boundary mismatches the germline segment, possibly from a read error. The chain employs TRBV7-9 and TRBJ2-7; 8 bases are a match to TRBD1. The CDR3 covers 16 residues. Germline lookup yields CDR1 SEHNR and CDR2 FQNEAQ (reference sequence). The CDR3 protein is CASSLATGAPSDEQYF. The DNA for the CDR3 is TGTGCCAGCAGCTTAGCGACAGGGGCCCCCTCCGACGAGCAGTACTTC.

CDR3 DNA sequence: TGTGCCAGCAGTGTGCTGGGCTACACTGAAGCTTTCTTT. Its protein product is CASSVLGYTEAFF. The chain employs TRBV2 and TRBJ1-1; D is unclear. V lost 4 bases and J 3 bases, leaving 9 bases between the germline ends. This CDR3 spans 13 amino acids. CDR1 and CDR2 (germline): SNHLY, FYNNEI.

This chain links TRBV9 with TRBJ1-1, with a tentative D call TRBD1 (6 bases). V lost 0 bases and J 4 bases, leaving 28 bases between the germline ends. The CDR3 contains 20 residues. The germline CDR1 and CDR2 sequences are SGDLS and YYNGEE. The chain's CDR3 is CASSVVPGPGTLNIGTEAFF. The CDR3 DNA sequence: TGTGCCAGCAGCGTAGTACCGGGCCCAGGGACACTTAACATTGGCACTGAAGCTTTCTTT.

The V gene is TRBV5-4, the J gene TRBJ1-3; TRBD1 is a possible D gene (5 bases). The ends were cut back, 2 bases at V and 2 bases at J, with 14 bases in the middle. The CDR3 length is 16 residues. Germline V gives CDR1 SGHNT, CDR2 YYREEE (reference sequence). CDR3 coding DNA: TGTGCCAGCAGCTTTGACGGGACTCAAACTGGAAACACCATATATTTT. This encodes CASSFDGTQTGNTIYF. The whole variable domain, filled in from reference TRBV5-4 and TRBJ1-3, reads ETGVTQSPTHLIKTRGQQVTLRCSSQSGHNTVSWYQQALGQGPQFIFQYYREEENGRGNFPPRFSGLQFPNYSSELNVNALELDDSALYLCASSFDGTQTGNTIYFGEGSWLTVV.

This clone was seen only a few times. The chain uses TRBV28 and TRBJ1-5; the D is unclear. Germline-derived CDR1 and CDR2 are MDHEN and SYDVKM. This CDR3 comprises 15 residues. V was trimmed by 4 bases and J by 0 bases, leaving 10 bases between them. The CDR3 DNA follows: TGTGCCAGCAGTTATTTCACAGATAGCAATCAGCCCCAGCATTTT. Its protein product is CASSYFTDSNQPQHF.

V is TRBV18 and J is TRBJ1-5, with 7 positions matching TRBD1. CDR1 and CDR2 (germline): KGHSH, LQKENI. The V segment lost 4 bases and the J segment 6 bases; nucleotides outside the gene matches: 9. There are 15 residues in the CDR3. DNA for the CDR3: TGTGCCAGCTCACGCCTGACAGGGATTGGTCAGCCCCAGCATTTT. This sequence encodes CASSRLTGIGQPQHF.

The gene calls are TRBV5-1 and TRBJ2-7; TRBD1 aligns across 7 bases. The germline CDR1 and CDR2 sequences are SGHRS and YFSETQ. This CDR3 spans 15 amino acids. With V trimmed by 0 bases and J by 0 bases, 3 bases remained unmatched. This CDR3 is CASSLEAGGSYEQYF. Written as DNA, the CDR3 is TGCGCCAGCAGCTTGGAGGCAGGGGGCTCCTACGAGCAGTACTTC.

There are a few counts of this clone. This chain uses TRBV29-1 with TRBJ1-1, with no clear D. The CDR3 is 13 amino acids. The V end lost 8 bases, the J end lost 0 bases, and 13 bases lay between the germline ends. CDR1 and CDR2 (germline): SQVTM, ANQGSEA. CDR3: CSPEEALNTEAFF. In nucleotides, the CDR3 is TGCAGCCCCGAAGAGGCCCTGAACACTGAAGCTTTCTTT.

This clone is a singleton in its sample. The V call is TRBV5-4, the J call TRBJ1-4; a possible D gene is TRBD1 (5 bases). There are 16 residues in the CDR3. The V gene lost 4 bases and the J gene lost 5 bases, with 18 bases spanning the gap. Germline CDR1 and CDR2: SGHNT and YYREEE (reference sequence). CDR3 sequence reads: CASSIRTPGVNEKLFF. The CDR3 DNA reads TGTGCCAGCAGCATCCGGACTCCGGGGGTGAATGAAAAACTGTTTTTT.

V usage is TRBV9 and J usage is TRBJ1-2; D is possibly TRBD1 (5 bases). The CDR3 has 13 amino acids. Germline V gene data show CDR1 as SGDLS and CDR2 as YYNGEE. V was trimmed by 0 bases and J by 7 bases, leaving 10 bases between them. In nucleotides, the CDR3 is TGTGCCAGCAGCGTAGTTCAAGGGGTTGGCTACACCTTC. Translation gives CASSVVQGVGYTF.

The chain couples TRBV27 to TRBJ2-3; D gene ambiguous. Trimming removed 0 bases at V and 4 bases at J, with 11 bases between. CDR3 length: 15 residues. CDR1 and CDR2 from the germline V gene are MNHEY and SMNVEV (reference sequence). The chain's CDR3 is CASSLSSQSADTQYF. The CDR3 DNA sequence: TGTGCCAGCAGTTTATCGTCCCAGAGCGCAGATACGCAGTATTTT.

The chain joins TRBV4-2 to TRBJ1-4; D is perhaps TRBD1 (6 bases). Between the trimmed V and J ends, which lost 1 base and 3 bases, there was a span of 12 bases. The V gene's germline CDR1 is LGHNA and CDR2 YNFKEQ. This CDR3 spans 16 amino acids. The CDR3 sequence: CASSQATGTPNEKLFF. The CDR3 coding sequence is TGTGCCAGCAGCCAAGCGACCGGGACACCTAATGAAAAACTGTTTTTT.

V usage is TRBV7-7 and J usage is TRBJ2-7, with 7 bases aligning to TRBD1. CDR3 length equals 12 residues. Germline V gives CDR1 SSHAT, CDR2 FNYEAQ (reference sequence). Trimming cost V 1 base and J 6 bases; bases outside gene matches: 0. CDR3 residues: CASSLGTGEQYF. CDR3 nucleotides: TGTGCCAGCAGCTTAGGGACAGGCGAGCAGTACTTC.

The V gene is TRBV4-3, the J gene TRBJ1-1; TRBD1 might be the D (6 bases). The CDR3 spans 13 residues. V shed 6 bases and J shed 4 bases, with 12 bases lying between them. Germline V gene data show CDR1 as LGHNA and CDR2 as YSLEER. CDR3 loop: CASSRETGTEAFF. DNA for the CDR3: TGCGCCAGCAGTCGCGAGACAGGCACTGAAGCTTTCTTT.

This chain links TRBV6-5 with TRBJ2-1, with 13 bases identical to TRBD2. The CDR3 is 15 amino acids. Trimming removed 7 bases from V and 8 bases from J; junction bases left unmatched: 8. CDR1 is MNHEY and CDR2 is SVGAGI in the germline V gene. The CDR3 here is CASNRTSGSKDEQFF. CDR3 nucleotides: TGTGCCAGCAACCGGACTAGCGGGAGTAAGGATGAGCAGTTCTTC.